This record covers a single TCR beta chain. Antigen specificity is unknown. This entry comes from a study of cytomegalovirus exposure and HLA in healthy donors. Study results and limitations: Later analysis suggested most CMV-associated TCR beta chains were HLA-restricted. Indistinguishability led to the exclusion of some V segments, TRBV6-2 and TRBV6-3 included.

Participants comprised healthy donors of bone marrow. This CDR3 has 15 amino acids. The germline V gene encodes CDR1 KGHSH and CDR2 LQKENI. Trimming pared 4 bases from V and 7 bases from J, leaving 17 bases between. PCR employed 60 Vbeta and 13 Jbeta primers. The authors' processing: Later reanalysis found approximately 76 million unique TCR beta chains, 10 million to 12 million of them shared. Some clones are missing from TCRdb's copy, which holds only in-frame ones; the method was immunoSEQ multiplex PCR. For V, J and clone size, that table is used; D and trimming come from the DNA. This sample carries roughly 130,000 clones, approximately 80% of them seen once, and the ten largest clones take about 2%.

This sequence joins TRBV18 and TRBJ1-5; maybe TRBD1 (6 bases). The receptor was derived from a young man in good health and CMV-seronegative. Sequenced sample: PBMCs. CDR3 nucleotides: TGTGCCAGCTCACTGCGCCAGGGGCCGGTCCAGCCCCAGCATTTT. Residues: CASSLRQGPVQPQHF.